These 19 T cell receptor beta chains came from one sample sequenced in a study of blood T cell repertoires in COVID-19. Data came from immunoSEQ multiplex PCR; TCRdb stores just in-frame clones and leaves some out. The sample records about 240,000 clones, around 86% being singletons. The sequenced material came from peripheral blood. The origin of the receptors is a man older than 75 with acute or convalescent COVID-19.

In its sample, this clone was seen once. The rearrangement uses TRBV18 and TRBJ1-5, with 8 nucleotides matching TRBD1. The germline V gene has CDR1 KGHSH and CDR2 LQKENI. The CDR3 is made up of 16 amino acids. V lost 3 bases to trimming and J lost 4 bases; unmatched junction nucleotides: 8. Here the CDR3 DNA reads TGTGCCAGCTCACCGGGCCAGGGGGCAATAAATCAGCCCCAGCATTTT. Amino acid sequence: CASSPGQGAINQPQHF. The full variable domain, with the rest looked up from reference TRBV18 and TRBJ1-5, is NAGVMQNPRHLVRRRGQEARLRCSPMKGHSHVYWYRQLPEEGLKFMVYLQKENIIDESGMPKERFSAEFPKEGPSILRIQQVVRGDSAAYFCASSPGQGAINQPQHFGDGTRLSIL.

The J gene is TRBJ1-2, the V gene TRBV6-5, with D tentatively TRBD1 (6 bases). The V gene lost 4 bases and the J gene lost 6 bases, with 12 bases spanning the gap. CDR1 and CDR2 (germline): MNHEY, SVGAGI. The CDR3 runs 13 residues. CDR3 region: CASSFRDTDGYTF. CDR3 DNA sequence: TGTGCCAGCAGTTTCCGGGACACAGATGGCTACACCTTC.

V usage is TRBV29-1 and J usage is TRBJ1-2, with D maybe TRBD1 (5 bases). CDR3 length: 16 residues. The V gene lost 0 bases and the J gene lost 3 bases, with 17 bases spanning the gap. Germline V CDR1 and CDR2: SQVTM, ANQGSEA. The CDR3 protein is CSVEDWGGLQDYGYTF. The CDR3 bases are TGCAGCGTTGAAGATTGGGGGGGACTCCAAGACTATGGCTACACCTTC.

V is TRBV2 and J is TRBJ2-2, with D possibly matching TRBD1 (6 bases). The ends were cut back, 5 bases at V and 5 bases at J, with 15 bases in the middle. CDR1 and CDR2 (germline): SNHLY, FYNNEI. This CDR3 comprises 15 residues. CDR3 region: CASSRTVFRTGELFF. In DNA form, the CDR3 reads TGTGCCAGCAGTCGGACAGTCTTTCGGACCGGGGAGCTGTTTTTT.

This clone was counted between two and nine times. This sequence joins TRBV18 and TRBJ2-3; possibly TRBD2 for D (6 bases). Germline V gene data show CDR1 as KGHSH and CDR2 as LQKENI. The CDR3 runs to 14 residues. Trimming left V 0 bases short and J 7 bases short, with 11 bases between. The DNA for the CDR3 is TGTGCCAGCTCACCACCGGGACTGCTAAATACGCAGTATTTT. Translated: CASSPPGLLNTQYF. Full variable domain (missing parts from reference TRBV18 and TRBJ2-3): NAGVMQNPRHLVRRRGQEARLRCSPMKGHSHVYWYRQLPEEGLKFMVYLQKENIIDESGMPKERFSAEFPKEGPSILRIQQVVRGDSAAYFCASSPPGLLNTQYFGPGTRLTVL.

The J gene is TRBJ2-7, the V gene TRBV3-1 (or the pseudogene TRBV3-2), with 9 bases aligning to TRBD2. The CDR3 has 14 amino acids. After removal of 4 bases from V and 4 bases from J, the junction contained 5 bases not matched to a gene. Per germline, CDR1 LGHDT and CDR2 YNNKEL (reference sequence). The CDR3 DNA follows: TGTGCCAGCAGCCCTGGGACTAGCAAGTACGAGCAGTACTTC. It is translated as CASSPGTSKYEQYF.

This sequence joins TRBV2 and TRBJ1-5, with unresolved D. V was pared by 7 bases and J by 4 bases, with 17 bases between. CDR3 length equals 15 residues. CDR1 and CDR2 (germline): SNHLY, FYNNEI. CDR3 nucleotides: TGTGCCAGCACCCCCAGAGGGCTAGGAAATCAGCCCCAGCATTTT. Translation: CASTPRGLGNQPQHF.

The rearrangement links TRBV19 to TRBJ2-2; 10 bases are shared with TRBD1. CDR1 is LNHDA, CDR2 SQIVND, per germline (reference sequence). The CDR3 is 15 residues long. With V trimmed by 5 bases and J by 6 bases, 6 bases remained unmatched. In DNA form, the CDR3 reads TGTGCCAGTAGTGTGGGGACAGGGGTGGCCGGGGAGCTGTTTTTT. Its translation: CASSVGTGVAGELFF.

This clone came up a few times. The chain is built from TRBV28 and TRBJ2-2, with 13 bases that match TRBD2. Germline V gene data show CDR1 as MDHEN and CDR2 as SYDVKM. The V and J ends lost 3 bases and 5 bases, in that order; junction bases with no gene match: 6. This CDR3 spans 17 amino acids. The CDR3 DNA sequence: TGTGCCAGCAGTTTGGCCGGACTAGCGGGAGTGACCGGGGAGCTGTTTTTT. This encodes CASSLAGLAGVTGELFF.

This clone was recorded once. V gene TRBV6-2 or TRBV6-3 combines with J gene TRBJ2-7; weak D call: TRBD1 (6 bases). V was trimmed by 3 bases and J by 6 bases, leaving 18 bases between them. The length of the CDR3 is 15 residues. Germline-derived CDR1 and CDR2 are MNHEY and SVGEGT. CDR3 in amino acids: CASSYDRYPGTEQYF. The CDR3 region has the DNA TGTGCCAGCAGTTATGACAGGTATCCAGGGACCGAGCAGTACTTC.

The rearrangement uses TRBV5-6 and TRBJ1-5; 7 bases are a match to TRBD1. The CDR3 has 13 amino acids. CDR1 and CDR2 from the germline V gene are SGHDT and YYEEEE. J was trimmed by 9 bases and V by 5 bases; bases with no gene match: 8. CDR3 sequence reads: CASSEGASRPQHF. The CDR3 nucleotides are TGTGCCAGCAGTGAGGGGGCTAGTCGGCCCCAGCATTTT. The variable domain in full, with the rest retrieved from reference TRBV5-6 and TRBJ1-5, is DAGVTQSPTHLIKTRGQQVTLRCSPKSGHDTVSWYQQALGQGPQFIFQYYEEEERQRGNFPDRFSGHQFPNYSSELNVNALLLGDSALYLCASSEGASRPQHFGDGTRLSIL.

The chain combines TRBV5-4 with TRBJ1-1; TRBD1 matches 9 bases. The CDR3 consists of 14 residues. CDR1 and CDR2 from the germline V gene are SGHNT and YYREEE (reference sequence). The trim removed 4 bases at V and 4 bases at J, leaving 5 bases unmatched. CDR3 coding DNA: TGTGCCAGCAGCCGGGGACAGGGAATCACTGAAGCTTTCTTT. It codes for CASSRGQGITEAFF.

The V call is TRBV5-1, the J call TRBJ2-1; 9 bases agree with TRBD2. Germline V gene lookup returns CDR1 SGHRS and CDR2 YFSETQ. With 4 bases clipped from V and 4 bases from J, the junction kept 9 bases outside the gene matches. CDR3 size: 16 residues. The CDR3, as DNA: TGCGCCAGCAGCCTCCGAGGTAGCGGGGGTTACAATGAGCAGTTCTTC. Its translation: CASSLRGSGGYNEQFF.

The J gene is TRBJ2-7, the V gene TRBV6-5; D not resolved. The CDR3 has 15 amino acids. Germline V gives CDR1 MNHEY, CDR2 SVGAGI. Between the trimmed V and J ends, which lost 5 bases and 1 base, there was a span of 15 bases. This CDR3 is CASSNPFGASYEQYF. CDR3 nucleotide sequence: TGTGCCAGCAGTAACCCTTTTGGAGCTTCCTACGAGCAGTACTTC.

This chain links TRBV28 with TRBJ2-5; D gene unclear. The closer fit of TRBJ2-7 to the DNA end suggests the J call may be wrong. The CDR3 has 12 amino acids. Germline-derived CDR1 and CDR2 are MDHEN and SYDVKM. CDR3 in DNA: TGTGCCACCAGGCGAGATTCCTACGAGCAGTACTTC. This translates into CATRRDSYEQYF.

The V call is TRBV5-1, the J call TRBJ2-3; a possible D gene is TRBD1 (6 bases). Germline V gene sequence: CDR1 SGHRS, CDR2 YFSETQ. V was pared by 4 bases and J by 2 bases, with 14 bases between. The CDR3 spans 15 residues. This CDR3 is CASSTDRPNTDTQYF. The CDR3 DNA reads TGCGCCAGCAGCACTGACAGGCCGAACACAGATACGCAGTATTTT.

This clone showed up just once. The chain couples TRBV7-2 to TRBJ2-7; 10 nucleotides match TRBD1. The ends lost 3 bases at V and 2 bases at J; junction bases unmatched: 1. Germline-derived CDR1 and CDR2 are SGHTA and FQGNSA. The CDR3 contains 14 residues. DNA for the CDR3: TGTGCCAGCAGCTTCGACAGGGGGCCCTACGAGCAGTACTTC. Protein: CASSFDRGPYEQYF. Full variable domain (rest looked up from reference TRBV7-2 and TRBJ2-7): GAGVSQSPSNKVTEKGKDVELRCDPISGHTALYWYRQSLGQGLEFLIYFQGNSAPDKSGLPSDRFSAERTGGSVSTLTIQRTQQEDSAVYLCASSFDRGPYEQYFGPGTRLTVT.

V and J are TRBV6-5 and TRBJ1-1; 8 bases agree with TRBD1. The germline V gene has CDR1 MNHEY and CDR2 SVGAGI. J was trimmed by 8 bases and V by 0 bases; bases with no gene match: 5. The CDR3 runs to 14 residues. In nucleotides, the CDR3 is TGTGCCAGCAGTTACTCGAGCGGACAGGGAGAAGCTTTCTTT. This translates into CASSYSSGQGEAFF.

V is TRBV2 and J is TRBJ2-1, with 16 nucleotides matching TRBD2. The CDR3 runs 17 residues. Germline CDR1 reads SNHLY; CDR2 reads FYNNEI. Germline trimming cut 5 bases from V and 2 bases from J; bases unmatched to any gene: 3. CDR3 residues: CASSTGTSGGAYNEQFF. CDR3 nucleotides: TGTGCCAGCAGTACCGGGACTAGCGGGGGGGCCTACAATGAGCAGTTCTTC.